Given below is one TCR beta chain in context. This CDR3 is 14 amino acids long. With 6 bases clipped from V and 4 bases from J, the junction kept 6 bases outside the gene matches. From germline, CDR1 is SGHVS and CDR2 FNYEAQ. TCRdb re-analysed the multiplex PCR reads in MiXCR, keeping a single row per CDR3 protein. The table includes around 130,000 distinct CDR3 sequences, about 31% detected once. This specimen belongs to a study of breast tumors, draining lymph nodes, adjacent tissues. Samples came from axillary lymph nodes draining the breast cancer. This TCR came from a female donor with breast cancer. Some clones in this sample may be carry-over from other donors' samples. Input material: axillary lymph node tissue. The rearrangement links TRBV7-6 to TRBJ1-2; 9 nucleotides agree with TRBD1. CDR3 region: CASSSGTGTYGYTF. CDR3 DNA: TGTGCCAGCAGTTCCGGGACAGGGACCTATGGCTACACCTTC. The entire variable domain, with the rest obtained from reference TRBV7-6 and TRBJ1-2, is as follows: GAGVSQSPRYKVTKRGQDVALRCDPISGHVSLYWYRQALGQGPEFLTYFNYEAQQDKSGLPNDRFSAERPEGSISTLTIQRTEQRDSAMYRCASSSGTGTYGYTFGSGTRLTVV.